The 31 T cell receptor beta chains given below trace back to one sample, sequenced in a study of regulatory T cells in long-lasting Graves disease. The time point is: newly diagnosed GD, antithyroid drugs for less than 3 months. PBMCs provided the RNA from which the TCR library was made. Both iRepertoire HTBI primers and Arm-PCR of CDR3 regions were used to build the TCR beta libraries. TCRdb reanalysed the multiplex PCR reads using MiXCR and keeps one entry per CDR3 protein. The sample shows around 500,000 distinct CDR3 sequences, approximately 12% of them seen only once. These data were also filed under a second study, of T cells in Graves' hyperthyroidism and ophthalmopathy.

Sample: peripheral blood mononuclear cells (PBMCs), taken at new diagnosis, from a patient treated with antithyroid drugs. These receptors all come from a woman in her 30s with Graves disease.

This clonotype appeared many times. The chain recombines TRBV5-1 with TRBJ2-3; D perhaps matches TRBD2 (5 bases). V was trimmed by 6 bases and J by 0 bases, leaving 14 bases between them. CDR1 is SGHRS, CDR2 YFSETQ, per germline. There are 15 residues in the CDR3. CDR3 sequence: CASNNPSSSTDTQYF. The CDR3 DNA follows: TGCGCCAGCAACAACCCTTCTAGCAGCACAGATACGCAGTATTTT.

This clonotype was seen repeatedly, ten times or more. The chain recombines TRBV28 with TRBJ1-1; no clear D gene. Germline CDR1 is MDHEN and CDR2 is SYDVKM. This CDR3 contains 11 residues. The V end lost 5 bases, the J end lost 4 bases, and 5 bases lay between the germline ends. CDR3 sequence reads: CASSTLTEAFF. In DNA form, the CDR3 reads TGTGCCAGCAGTACCCTCACTGAAGCTTTCTTT.

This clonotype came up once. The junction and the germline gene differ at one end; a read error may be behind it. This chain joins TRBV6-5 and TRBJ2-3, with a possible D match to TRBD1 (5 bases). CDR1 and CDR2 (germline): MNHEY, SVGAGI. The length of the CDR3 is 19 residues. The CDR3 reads CVSSYSRSYDRWTTDTQYF. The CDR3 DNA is TGTGTCAGCAGTTACTCCAGGAGTTACGACAGATGGACCACAGATACGCAGTATTTT.

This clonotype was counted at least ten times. The CDR3 loop reads CASSLEGANSPLHF. The CDR3 nucleotides read TGCGCCAGCAGCTTGGAGGGGGCTAATTCACCCCTCCACTTT. The chain carries TRBV5-1 and TRBJ1-6, with TRBD1 matching 7 bases. There are 14 residues in the CDR3. Germline CDR1 is SGHRS and CDR2 is YFSETQ. The V gene end was trimmed by 0 bases and the J gene end by 6 bases; junction bases not matched to a gene: 0.

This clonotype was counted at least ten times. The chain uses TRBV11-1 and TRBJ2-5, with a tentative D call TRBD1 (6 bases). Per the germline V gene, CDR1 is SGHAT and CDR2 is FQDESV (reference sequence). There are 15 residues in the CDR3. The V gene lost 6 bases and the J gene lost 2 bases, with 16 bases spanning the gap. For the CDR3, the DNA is TGTGCCAGCAGACCGAGGGGGATACCTCAAGAGACCCAGTACTTC. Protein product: CASRPRGIPQETQYF.

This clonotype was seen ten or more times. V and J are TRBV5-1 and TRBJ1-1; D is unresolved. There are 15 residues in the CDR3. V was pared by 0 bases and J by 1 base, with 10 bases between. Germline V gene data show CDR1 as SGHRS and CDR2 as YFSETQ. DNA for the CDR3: TGCGCCAGCAGCTTGGAACGAAACACGAACACTGAAGCTTTCTTT. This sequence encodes CASSLERNTNTEAFF.

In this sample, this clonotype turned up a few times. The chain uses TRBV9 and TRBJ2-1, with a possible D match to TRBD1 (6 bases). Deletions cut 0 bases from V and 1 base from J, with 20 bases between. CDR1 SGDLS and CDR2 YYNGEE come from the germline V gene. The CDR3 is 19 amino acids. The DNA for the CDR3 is TGTGCCAGCAGCGTAGCTAGGGACAATAAGAGGGGTTCCTACAATGAGCAGTTCTTC. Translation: CASSVARDNKRGSYNEQFF.

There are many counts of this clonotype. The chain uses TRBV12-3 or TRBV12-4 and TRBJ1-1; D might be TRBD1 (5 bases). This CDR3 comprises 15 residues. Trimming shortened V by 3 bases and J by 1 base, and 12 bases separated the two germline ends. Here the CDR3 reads CASSFPEGSNTEAFF. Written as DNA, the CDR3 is TGTGCCAGCAGTTTTCCCGAGGGGTCGAACACTGAAGCTTTCTTT.

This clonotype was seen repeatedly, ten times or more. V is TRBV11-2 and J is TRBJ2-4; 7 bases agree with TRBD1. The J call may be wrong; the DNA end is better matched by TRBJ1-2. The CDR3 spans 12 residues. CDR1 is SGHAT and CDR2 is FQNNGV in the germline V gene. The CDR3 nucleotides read TGTGCCAGCAGTTACAGGGGTTGGGGCTACACCTTC. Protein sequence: CASSYRGWGYTF.

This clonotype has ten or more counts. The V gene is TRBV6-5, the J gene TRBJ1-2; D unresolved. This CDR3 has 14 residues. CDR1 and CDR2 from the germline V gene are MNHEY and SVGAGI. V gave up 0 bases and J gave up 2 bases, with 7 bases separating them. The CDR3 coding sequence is TGTGCCAGCAGTTACTCGGCCAACAACTATGGCTACACCTTC. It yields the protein CASSYSANNYGYTF.

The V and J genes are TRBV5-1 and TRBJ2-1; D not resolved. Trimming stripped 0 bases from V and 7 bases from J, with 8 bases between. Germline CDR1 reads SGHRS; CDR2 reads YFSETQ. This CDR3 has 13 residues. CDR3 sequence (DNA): TGCGCCAGCAGCTTGGCTGTTCGGAATGAGCAGTTCTTC. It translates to CASSLAVRNEQFF.

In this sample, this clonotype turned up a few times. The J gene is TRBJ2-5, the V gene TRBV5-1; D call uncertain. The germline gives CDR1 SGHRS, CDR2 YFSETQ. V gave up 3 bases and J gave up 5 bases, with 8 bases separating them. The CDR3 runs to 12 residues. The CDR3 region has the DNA TGCGCCAGCAGCTCGACACGGGAGACCCAGTACTTC. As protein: CASSSTRETQYF.

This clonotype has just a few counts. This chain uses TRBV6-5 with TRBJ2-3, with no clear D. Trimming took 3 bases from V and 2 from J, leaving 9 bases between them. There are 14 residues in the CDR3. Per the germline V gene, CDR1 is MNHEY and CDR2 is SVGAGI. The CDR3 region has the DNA TGTGCCAGCAGTTATATGGGGTACACAGATACGCAGTATTTT. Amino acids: CASSYMGYTDTQYF.

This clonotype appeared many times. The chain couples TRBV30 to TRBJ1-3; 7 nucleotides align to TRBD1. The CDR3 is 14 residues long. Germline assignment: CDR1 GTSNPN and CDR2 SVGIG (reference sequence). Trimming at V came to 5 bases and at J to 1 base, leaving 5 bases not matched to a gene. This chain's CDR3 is CAWGDRASGNTIYF. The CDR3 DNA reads TGTGCCTGGGGAGACAGGGCTTCTGGAAACACCATATATTTT.

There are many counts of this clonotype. The CDR3 spells CASSLEQGDIQYF. The CDR3 DNA reads as TGTGCCAGCAGTTTAGAACAAGGGGACATTCAGTACTTC. The V call is TRBV12-3 or TRBV12-4, the J call TRBJ2-4; possible D gene TRBD1, 5 bases. The CDR3 spans 13 residues. The germline V and J ends were trimmed by 1 base and 8 bases, with 9 bases remaining between them.

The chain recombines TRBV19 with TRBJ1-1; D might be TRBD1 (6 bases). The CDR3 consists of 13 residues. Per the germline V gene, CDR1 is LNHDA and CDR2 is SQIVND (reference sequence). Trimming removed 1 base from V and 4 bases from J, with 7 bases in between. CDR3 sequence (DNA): TGTGCCAGTAGTATAGGGGGGGCCACTGAAGCTTTCTTT. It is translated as CASSIGGATEAFF. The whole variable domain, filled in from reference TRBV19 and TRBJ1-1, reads DGGITQSPKYLFRKEGQNVTLSCEQNLNHDAMYWYRQDPGQGLRLIYYSQIVNDFQKGDIAEGYSVSREKKESFPLTVTSAQKNPTAFYLCASSIGGATEAFFGQGTRLTVV.

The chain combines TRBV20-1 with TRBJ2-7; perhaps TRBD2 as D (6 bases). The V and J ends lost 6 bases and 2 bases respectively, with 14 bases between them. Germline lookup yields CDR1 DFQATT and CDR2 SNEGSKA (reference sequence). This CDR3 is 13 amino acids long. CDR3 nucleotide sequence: TGCAGTGCAAATCTGGGACTTACCTACGAGCAGTACTTC. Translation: CSANLGLTYEQYF.

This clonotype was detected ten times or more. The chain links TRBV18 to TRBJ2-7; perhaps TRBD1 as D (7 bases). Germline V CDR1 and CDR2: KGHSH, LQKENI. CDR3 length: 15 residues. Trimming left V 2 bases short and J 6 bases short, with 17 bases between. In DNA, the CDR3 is TGTGCCAGCTCACCAGAGGCGGGCGGGACAGCCGAGCAGTACTTC. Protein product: CASSPEAGGTAEQYF.

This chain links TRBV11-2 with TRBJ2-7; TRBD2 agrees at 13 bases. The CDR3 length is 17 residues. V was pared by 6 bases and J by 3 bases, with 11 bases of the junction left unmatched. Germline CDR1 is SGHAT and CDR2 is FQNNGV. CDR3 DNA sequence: TGTGCCAGCAGACCCGGGACTAGCGGGAATTACGTCTACGAGCAGTACTTC. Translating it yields CASRPGTSGNYVYEQYF.

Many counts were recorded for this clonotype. The CDR3: CASSVAGDADTQYF. The CDR3 nucleotides read TGTGCCAGCAGCGTAGCGGGAGACGCAGATACGCAGTATTTT. V gene TRBV9 combines with J gene TRBJ2-3; a possible D gene is TRBD2 (6 bases). Germline-derived CDR1 and CDR2 are SGDLS and YYNGEE. Trimming left V 0 bases short and J 4 bases short, with 9 bases between. The CDR3 contains 14 residues.

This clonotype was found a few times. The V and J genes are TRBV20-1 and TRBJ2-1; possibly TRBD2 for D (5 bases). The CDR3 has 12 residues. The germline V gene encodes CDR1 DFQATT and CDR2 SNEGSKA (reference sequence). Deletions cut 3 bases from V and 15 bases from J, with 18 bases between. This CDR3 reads CSARPPGGLRFF. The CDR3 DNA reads TGCAGTGCTAGGCCCCCCGGCGGGTTAAGGTTCTTC.

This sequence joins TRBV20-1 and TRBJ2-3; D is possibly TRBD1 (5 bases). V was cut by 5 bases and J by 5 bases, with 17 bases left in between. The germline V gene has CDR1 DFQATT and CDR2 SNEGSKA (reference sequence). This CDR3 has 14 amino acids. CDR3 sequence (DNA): TGCAGTGCTGTGGATAGGGGATGGGGAGATACGCAGTATTTT. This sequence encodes CSAVDRGWGDTQYF.

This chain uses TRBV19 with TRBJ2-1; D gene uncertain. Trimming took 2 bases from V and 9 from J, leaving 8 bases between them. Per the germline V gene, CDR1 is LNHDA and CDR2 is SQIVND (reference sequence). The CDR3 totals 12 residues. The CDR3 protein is CASSINRVEQFF. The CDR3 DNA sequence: TGTGCCAGTAGTATAAATCGGGTTGAGCAGTTCTTC.

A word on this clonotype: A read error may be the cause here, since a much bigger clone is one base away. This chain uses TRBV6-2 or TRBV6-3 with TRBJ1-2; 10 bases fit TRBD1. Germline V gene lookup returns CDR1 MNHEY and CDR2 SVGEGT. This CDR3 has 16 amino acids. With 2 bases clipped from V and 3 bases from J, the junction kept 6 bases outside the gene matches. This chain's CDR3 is CASSYPRDRGYYGYTF. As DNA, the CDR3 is TGTGCCAGCAGTTACCCCCGGGACAGGGGTTACTATGGCTACACCTTC.

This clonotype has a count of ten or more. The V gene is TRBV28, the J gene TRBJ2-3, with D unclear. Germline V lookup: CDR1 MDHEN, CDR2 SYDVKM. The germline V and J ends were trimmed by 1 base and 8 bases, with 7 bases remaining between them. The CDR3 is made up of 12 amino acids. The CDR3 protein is CASSLLWSTQYF. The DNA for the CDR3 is TGTGCCAGCAGTTTATTGTGGAGTACGCAGTATTTT.

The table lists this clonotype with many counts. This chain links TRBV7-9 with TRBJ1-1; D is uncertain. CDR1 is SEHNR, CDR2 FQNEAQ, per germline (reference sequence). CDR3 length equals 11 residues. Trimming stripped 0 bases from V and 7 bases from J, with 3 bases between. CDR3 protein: CASSLAGEAFF. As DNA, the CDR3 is TGTGCCAGCAGCTTAGCCGGTGAAGCTTTCTTT.

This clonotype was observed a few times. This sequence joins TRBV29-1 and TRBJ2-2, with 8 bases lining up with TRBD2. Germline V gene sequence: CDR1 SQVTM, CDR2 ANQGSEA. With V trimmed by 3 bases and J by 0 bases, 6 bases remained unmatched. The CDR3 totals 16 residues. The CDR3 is CSVETRGGTNTGELFF. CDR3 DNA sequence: TGCAGCGTTGAGACTCGGGGGGGGACGAACACCGGGGAGCTGTTTTTT.

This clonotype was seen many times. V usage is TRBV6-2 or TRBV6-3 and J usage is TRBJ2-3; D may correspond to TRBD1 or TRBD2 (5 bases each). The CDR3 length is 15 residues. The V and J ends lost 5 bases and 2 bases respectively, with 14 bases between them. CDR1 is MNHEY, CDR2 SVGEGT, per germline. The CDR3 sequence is CASSPDRGVTDTQYF. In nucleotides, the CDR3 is TGTGCCAGCAGTCCTGACAGAGGGGTCACAGATACGCAGTATTTT.

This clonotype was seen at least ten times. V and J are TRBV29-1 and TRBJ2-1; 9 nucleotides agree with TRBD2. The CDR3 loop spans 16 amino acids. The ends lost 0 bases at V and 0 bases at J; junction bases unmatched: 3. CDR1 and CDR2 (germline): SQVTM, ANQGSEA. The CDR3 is CSVEEGSGSSYNEQFF. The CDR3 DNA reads TGCAGCGTTGAAGAAGGTAGCGGGAGCTCCTACAATGAGCAGTTCTTC.

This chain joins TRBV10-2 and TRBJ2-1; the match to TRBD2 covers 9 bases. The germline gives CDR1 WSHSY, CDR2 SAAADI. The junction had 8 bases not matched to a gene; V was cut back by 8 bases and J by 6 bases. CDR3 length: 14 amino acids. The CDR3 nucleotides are TGCGCCAGCGGAATAGCGGGAGCGGGCAATGAGCAGTTCTTC. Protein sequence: CASGIAGAGNEQFF.

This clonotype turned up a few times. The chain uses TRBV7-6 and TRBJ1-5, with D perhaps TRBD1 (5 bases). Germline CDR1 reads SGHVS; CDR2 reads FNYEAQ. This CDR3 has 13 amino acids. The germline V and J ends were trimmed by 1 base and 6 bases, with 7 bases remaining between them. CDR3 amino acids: CASSLGGTQPQHF. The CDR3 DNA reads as TGTGCCAGCAGCTTAGGGGGGACTCAGCCCCAGCATTTT.